The 15 T cell receptor beta chains listed next were all sequenced from one sample in a study of T cell repertoires in cytomegalovirus infection. Their antigens remain unidentified. Each CDR3 protein gets one entry after TCRdb re-called the reads with MiXCR. The table includes about 920,000 distinct CDR3 sequences, approximately 32% detected once. The input for sequencing was cultured CD8+ T cells from PBMCs, taken from culture after CMV antigen stimulation. The receptor set was obtained from a human donor in good health (CMV status not recorded). Some clones in this sample may be carry-over from other donors' samples.

With respect to this clonotype: One end of the junction does not line up with germline, which may come from a read error. The rearrangement links TRBV7-6 to TRBJ2-1; D gene ambiguous. The CDR3 is 14 amino acids. CDR1 is SGHVS and CDR2 is FNYEAQ in the germline V gene. DNA for the CDR3: TGTGCCGGCAGCTTAGTTCTAAACTACAATGAGCAGTTCTTC. Translation: CAGSLVLNYNEQFF.

Only a few counts were recorded for this clonotype. This chain joins TRBV12-3 or TRBV12-4 and TRBJ2-5; no clear D gene. The V and J ends lost 5 bases and 2 bases respectively, with 12 bases between them. This CDR3 has 14 residues. The CDR3 here is CASSPSTWQETQYF. The CDR3 DNA reads as TGTGCCAGCAGTCCTTCGACATGGCAAGAGACCCAGTACTTC.

This clonotype was recorded at least ten times. This chain joins TRBV7-9 and TRBJ1-3; D gene uncertain. The CDR3 has 17 amino acids. CDR1 and CDR2 from the germline V gene are SEHNR and FQNEAQ (reference sequence). V dropped 4 bases and J dropped 0 bases, with 16 bases sitting between them. CDR3 nucleotide sequence: TGTGCCAGCAGCTCTGGGCCCGCATTCCCCTCTGGAAACACCATATATTTT. It encodes CASSSGPAFPSGNTIYF.

This clonotype has just a few counts. The chain joins TRBV2 to TRBJ2-5, with 10 bases that match TRBD1. The CDR3 runs 15 residues. Germline CDR1 and CDR2: SNHLY and FYNNEI. Unmatched junction bases numbered 7, after V lost 4 bases and J lost 5 bases. The CDR3 sequence: CASSATGGVRETQYF. Written as DNA, the CDR3 is TGTGCCAGCAGTGCGACAGGGGGCGTCCGGGAGACCCAGTACTTC.

The sample holds a few counts of this clonotype. J is TRBJ2-7 and V is TRBV5-6, with a possible D match to TRBD1 (5 bases). CDR1 and CDR2 from the germline V gene are SGHDT and YYEEEE. The CDR3 covers 17 residues. V was clipped by 4 bases and J by 2 bases, with 22 bases between them. The CDR3: CASSAGWISSSPYEQYF. The CDR3 nucleotides are TGTGCCAGCAGCGCAGGGTGGATATCCTCGAGCCCCTACGAGCAGTACTTC.

Notes on this clonotype: A much larger clone is a single base away; this may be a read error. The chain is built from TRBV7-2 and TRBJ2-7; 11 bases line up with TRBD1. The CDR3 covers 17 residues. J lost 3 bases, V lost 4 bases, and 11 bases had no gene match. Germline V gene sequence: CDR1 SGHTA, CDR2 FQGNSA. CDR3 DNA: TGTGCCAGCAGCTCCACCCTCGGGACAGGGGGTTTCTACGAGCAGTACTTC. The encoded protein is CASSSTLGTGGFYEQYF.

This clonotype appeared a single time. This chain connects TRBV29-1 to TRBJ2-5; D not certain. CDR3 length: 11 residues. CDR1 is SQVTM and CDR2 is ANQGSEA in the germline V gene. The ends were cut back, 3 bases at V and 4 bases at J, with 6 bases in the middle. CDR3 bases: TGCAGCGTTGATGGTGGAGAGACCCAGTACTTC. Its protein product is CSVDGGETQYF.

The chain uses TRBV29-1 and TRBJ2-5, with D perhaps TRBD2 (6 bases). CDR1 and CDR2 (germline): SQVTM, ANQGSEA. The CDR3 has 16 residues. Trimming took 0 bases from V and 5 from J, leaving 19 bases between them. CDR3 loop: CSVEDWTMEGHETQYF. CDR3 sequence (DNA): TGCAGCGTTGAAGACTGGACTATGGAAGGGCATGAGACCCAGTACTTC.

This clonotype has more than one count but fewer than ten. This chain uses TRBV6-5 with TRBJ2-3; D perhaps matches TRBD2 (5 bases). V lost 0 bases and J 0 bases, leaving 13 bases between the germline ends. The CDR3 is 17 amino acids. The germline CDR1 and CDR2 sequences are MNHEY and SVGAGI. The CDR3 nucleotides are TGTGCCAGCAGTTACTCTAGCCCCGGGATTAGCACAGATACGCAGTATTTT. Translation: CASSYSSPGISTDTQYF.

The sample holds a few counts of this clonotype. This sequence joins TRBV28 and TRBJ2-6; 7 bases fit TRBD1. Trimming cost V 5 bases and J 1 base; bases outside gene matches: 5. Germline-derived CDR1 and CDR2 are MDHEN and SYDVKM. The length of the CDR3 is 16 residues. CDR3 sequence (DNA): TGTGCCAGCAGTGTGCCGACAGGGTCTGGGGCCAACGTCCTGACTTTC. Its protein is CASSVPTGSGANVLTF.

This clonotype was observed a handful of times. This chain links TRBV4-3 with TRBJ2-1; 15 bases match TRBD2. This CDR3 spans 14 amino acids. The germline V gene has CDR1 LGHNA and CDR2 YSLEER. Trimming took 3 bases from V and 14 from J; bases not matched to a gene: 5. The CDR3 DNA reads as TGCGCCAGCAGCCAGGGGACTAGCGGGGGGAGGGAGTTCTTC. It specifies CASSQGTSGGREFF.

This clonotype was seen only once. No conserved phenylalanine or tryptophan is present at the end of the CDR3, so a read error is the likely explanation. J is TRBJ2-3 and V is TRBV4-1; the match to TRBD1 covers 7 bases. Germline CDR1 is MGHRA and CDR2 is YSYEKL. The CDR3 length is 14 residues. CDR3 loop: CASSQGQDTDTQYS. The CDR3 DNA follows: TGTGCCAGCAGCCAAGGACAGGACACAGATACGCAGTATTCT.

This chain connects TRBV7-9 to TRBJ1-6; D call uncertain. Germline CDR1 is SEHNR and CDR2 is FQNEAQ (reference sequence). V lost 10 bases to trimming and J lost 7 bases, with 23 bases between them. This CDR3 has 16 residues. This chain's CDR3 is CAIAPPESLYNSPLHF. As DNA, the CDR3 is TGTGCCATCGCGCCCCCTGAGTCGCTTTACAATTCACCCCTCCACTTT.

V is TRBV27 and J is TRBJ2-1; no firm D call. This CDR3 contains 14 residues. The V and J ends lost 5 bases and 0 bases respectively, with 8 bases between them. Germline CDR1 and CDR2: MNHEY and SMNVEV (reference sequence). CDR3 bases: TGTGCCAGCAGTGGCGAATCCTCCTACAATGAGCAGTTCTTC. Protein product: CASSGESSYNEQFF.

This clonotype has ten or more counts. The chain uses TRBV12-5 and TRBJ1-1, with D perhaps matching TRBD1 (6 bases). CDR1 is LGHNT, CDR2 FRNRAP, per germline. CDR3 length: 17 amino acids. V shed 7 bases and J shed 0 bases, with 21 bases lying between them. The CDR3 DNA reads TGTGCTAGTGCGTTTACGGGGGGCTATACCATGAACACTGAAGCTTTCTTT. Its protein product is CASAFTGGYTMNTEAFF.